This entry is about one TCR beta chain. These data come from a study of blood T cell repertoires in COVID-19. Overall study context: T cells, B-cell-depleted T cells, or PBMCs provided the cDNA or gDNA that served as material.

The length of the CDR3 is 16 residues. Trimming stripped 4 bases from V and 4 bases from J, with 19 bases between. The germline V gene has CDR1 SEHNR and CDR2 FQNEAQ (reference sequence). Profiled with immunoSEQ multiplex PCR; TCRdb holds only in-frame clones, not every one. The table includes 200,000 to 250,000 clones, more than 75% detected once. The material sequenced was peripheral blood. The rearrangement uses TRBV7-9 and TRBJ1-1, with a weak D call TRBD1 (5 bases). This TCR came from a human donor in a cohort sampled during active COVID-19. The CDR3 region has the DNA TGTGCCAGCAGCTCGCAGATGAAGACGGGGGGCACTGAAGCTTTCTTT. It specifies CASSSQMKTGGTEAFF. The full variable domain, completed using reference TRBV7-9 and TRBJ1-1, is DTGVSQNPRHKITKRGQNVTFRCDPISEHNRLYWYRQTLGQGPEFLTYFQNEAQLEKSRLLSDRFSAERPKGSFSTLEIQRTEQGDSAMYLCASSSQMKTGGTEAFFGQGTRLTVV.